This T cell receptor beta chain was observed in a study of T-cell memory formation after mild COVID-19. The CDR3 contains 15 residues. CDR1 and CDR2 from the germline V gene are LNHDA and SQIVND (reference sequence). Between the trimmed V and J ends, which lost 8 bases and 4 bases, there was a span of 18 bases. TCRdb ran MiXCR on the 5' RACE reads and lists one entry per CDR3 protein. The table has 300,000 to 400,000 distinct CDR3 sequences, 28% seen once. Material for sequencing was PBMCs or a T cell subset sorted from them (not recorded which). The chain combines TRBV19 with TRBJ1-5; D call uncertain. The source is an adult woman who had mild COVID-19 (a few samples of this study predate the infection). Cell type and time point are not known. The CDR3 nucleotides read TGTGCCAGTCACTTCGGCAGGCCCGAAAATCAGCCCCAGCATTTT. This encodes CASHFGRPENQPQHF.